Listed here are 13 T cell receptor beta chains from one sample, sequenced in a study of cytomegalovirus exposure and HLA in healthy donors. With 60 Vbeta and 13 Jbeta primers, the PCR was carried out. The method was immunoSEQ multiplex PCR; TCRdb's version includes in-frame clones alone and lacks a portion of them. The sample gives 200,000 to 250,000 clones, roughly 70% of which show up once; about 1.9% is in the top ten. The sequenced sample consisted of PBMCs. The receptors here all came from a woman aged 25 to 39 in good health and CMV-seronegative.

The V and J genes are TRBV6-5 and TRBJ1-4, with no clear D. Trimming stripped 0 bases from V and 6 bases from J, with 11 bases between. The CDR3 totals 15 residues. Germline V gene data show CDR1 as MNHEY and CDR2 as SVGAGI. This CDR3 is CASSYSVEEHEKLFF. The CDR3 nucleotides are TGTGCCAGCAGTTACTCGGTCGAGGAACATGAAAAACTGTTTTTT.

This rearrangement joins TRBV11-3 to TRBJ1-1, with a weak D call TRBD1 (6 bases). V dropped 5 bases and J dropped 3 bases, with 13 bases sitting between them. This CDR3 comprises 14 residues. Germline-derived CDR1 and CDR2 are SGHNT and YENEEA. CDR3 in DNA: TGTGCCAGCAGCGCAACAGGGAGGGACACTGAAGCTTTCTTT. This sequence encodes CASSATGRDTEAFF.

CDR3 coding DNA: TGTGCCAGCGGGCCGGGCGGGCTAGCGGGAGGGCGAACAGATACGCAGTATTTT. It yields the protein CASGPGGLAGGRTDTQYF. J is TRBJ2-3 and V is TRBV7-8, with TRBD2 identical over 12 bases. J lost 3 bases, V lost 8 bases, and 15 bases had no gene match. The CDR3 covers 18 residues. In germline, CDR1 is SGHVS, CDR2 FQNEAQ.

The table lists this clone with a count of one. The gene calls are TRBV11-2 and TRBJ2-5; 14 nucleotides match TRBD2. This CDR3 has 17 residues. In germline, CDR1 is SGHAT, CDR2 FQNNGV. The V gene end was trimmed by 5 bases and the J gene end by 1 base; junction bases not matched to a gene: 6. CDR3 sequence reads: CASSIPGTSGGQETQYF. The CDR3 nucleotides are TGTGCCAGCAGCATTCCCGGGACTAGCGGGGGCCAAGAGACCCAGTACTTC.

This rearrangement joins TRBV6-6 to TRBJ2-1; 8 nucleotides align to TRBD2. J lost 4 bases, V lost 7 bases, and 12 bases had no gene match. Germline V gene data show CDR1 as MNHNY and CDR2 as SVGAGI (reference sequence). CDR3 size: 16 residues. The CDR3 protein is CASTRLGASGYNEQFF. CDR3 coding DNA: TGTGCCAGCACGCGTCTAGGTGCTAGCGGGTACAATGAGCAGTTCTTC.

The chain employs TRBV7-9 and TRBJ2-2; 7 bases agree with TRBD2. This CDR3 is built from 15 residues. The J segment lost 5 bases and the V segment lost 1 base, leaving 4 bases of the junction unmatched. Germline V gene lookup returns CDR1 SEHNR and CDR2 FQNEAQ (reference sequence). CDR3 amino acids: CASSLGPSGTGELFF. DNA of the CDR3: TGTGCCAGCAGCTTAGGGCCTAGCGGTACCGGGGAGCTGTTTTTT. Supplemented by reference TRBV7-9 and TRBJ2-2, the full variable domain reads DTGVSQNPRHKITKRGQNVTFRCDPISEHNRLYWYRQTLGQGPEFLTYFQNEAQLEKSRLLSDRFSAERPKGSFSTLEIQRTEQGDSAMYLCASSLGPSGTGELFFGEGSRLTVL.

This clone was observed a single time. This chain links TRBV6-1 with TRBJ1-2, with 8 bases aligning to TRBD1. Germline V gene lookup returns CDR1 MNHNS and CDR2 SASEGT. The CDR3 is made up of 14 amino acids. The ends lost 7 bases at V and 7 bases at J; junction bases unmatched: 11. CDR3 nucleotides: TGTGCCAGCATCCGGGCAGGGGGCGCGTTTGGCTACACCTTC. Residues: CASIRAGGAFGYTF.

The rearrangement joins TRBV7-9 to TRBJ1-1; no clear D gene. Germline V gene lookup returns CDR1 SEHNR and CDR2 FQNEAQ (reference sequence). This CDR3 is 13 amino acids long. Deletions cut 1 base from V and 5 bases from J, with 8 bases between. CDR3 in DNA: TGTGCCAGCAGCTTAGAACTAGCAACTGAAGCTTTCTTT. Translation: CASSLELATEAFF.

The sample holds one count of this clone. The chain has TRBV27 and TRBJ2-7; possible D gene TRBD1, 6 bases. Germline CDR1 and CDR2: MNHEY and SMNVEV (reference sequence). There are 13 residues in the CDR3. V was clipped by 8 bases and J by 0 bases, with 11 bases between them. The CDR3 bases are TGTGCCAGCCAACAGGGATACTCCTACGAGCAGTACTTC. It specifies CASQQGYSYEQYF.

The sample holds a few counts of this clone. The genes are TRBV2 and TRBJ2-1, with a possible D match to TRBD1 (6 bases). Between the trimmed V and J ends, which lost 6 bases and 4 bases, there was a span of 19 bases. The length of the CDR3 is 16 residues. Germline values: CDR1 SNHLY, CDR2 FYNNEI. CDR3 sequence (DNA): TGTGCCAGCAGCCGCTGGGGCAGGGGCGATTACAATGAGCAGTTCTTC. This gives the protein CASSRWGRGDYNEQFF.

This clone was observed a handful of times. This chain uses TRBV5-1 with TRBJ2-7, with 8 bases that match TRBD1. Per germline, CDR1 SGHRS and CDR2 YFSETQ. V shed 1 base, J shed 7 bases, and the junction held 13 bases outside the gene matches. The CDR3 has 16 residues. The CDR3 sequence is CASSLKGSGGPWEQYF. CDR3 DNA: TGCGCCAGCAGCTTGAAGGGGTCAGGGGGCCCCTGGGAGCAGTACTTC.

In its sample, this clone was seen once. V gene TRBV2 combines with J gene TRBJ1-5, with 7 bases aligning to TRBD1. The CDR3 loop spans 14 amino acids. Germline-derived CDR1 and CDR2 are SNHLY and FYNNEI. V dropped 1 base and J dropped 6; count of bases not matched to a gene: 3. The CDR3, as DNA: TGTGCCAGCAGTGAAGGCCAGGGGGTTCAGCCCCAGCATTTT. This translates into CASSEGQGVQPQHF.

CDR3 sequence reads: CASSEGGYSNQPQHF. Here the CDR3 DNA reads TGTGCCAGCAGTGAGGGGGGGTATAGCAATCAGCCCCAGCATTTT. V usage is TRBV6-1 and J usage is TRBJ1-5; D perhaps matches TRBD1 (5 bases). Germline lookup yields CDR1 MNHNS and CDR2 SASEGT. CDR3 length: 15 residues. The ends were cut back, 3 bases at V and 0 bases at J, with 9 bases in the middle.